One and the same sample provided the 17 T cell receptor beta chains below, sequenced in a study of cytomegalovirus exposure and HLA in healthy donors. Clones were read by immunoSEQ multiplex PCR, and TCRdb kept only the in-frame ones, dropping some. Among about 220,000 clones listed, 85% to 90% were seen once. The sequencing sample was made of PBMCs. The receptor set was obtained from a man between 18 and 35 years old in good health and CMV-seronegative.

The chain is built from TRBV9 and TRBJ2-7; TRBD1 is a possible D gene (6 bases). V was shortened by 8 bases and J by 0 bases, with 12 bases between the two germline ends. This CDR3 spans 13 amino acids. Germline-derived CDR1 and CDR2 are SGDLS and YYNGEE. CDR3 protein: CARRRDTSYEQYF. The CDR3, as DNA: TGTGCCAGACGCAGGGACACCTCCTACGAGCAGTACTTC.

This chain joins TRBV18 and TRBJ1-2, with a possible D match to TRBD1 (5 bases). Germline-derived CDR1 and CDR2 are KGHSH and LQKENI. The CDR3 extends over 15 amino acids. V was clipped by 0 bases and J by 6 bases, with 14 bases between them. DNA for the CDR3: TGTGCCAGCTCACCACCCAGCAGGGCCGCGGATGGCTACACCTTC. Translating it yields CASSPPSRAADGYTF.

In its sample, this clone was seen a few times. The V call is TRBV9, the J call TRBJ2-1; D remains ambiguous. Trimming pared 4 bases from V and 7 bases from J, leaving 18 bases between. Germline CDR1 reads SGDLS; CDR2 reads YYNGEE. This CDR3 is built from 15 residues. Here the CDR3 reads CASSPRVQTRNEQFF. In DNA, the CDR3 is TGTGCCAGCAGCCCTCGGGTACAAACGAGGAATGAGCAGTTCTTC.

This clone was observed a handful of times. This chain uses TRBV10-3 with TRBJ2-7; D is unresolved. Germline-derived CDR1 and CDR2 are ENHRY and SYGVKD. V was shortened by 8 bases and J by 5 bases, with 16 bases between the two germline ends. The CDR3 length is 13 residues. DNA for the CDR3: TGTGCCATCTGTCCCGGGTATAGCAACGAGCAGTACTTC. Its protein is CAICPGYSNEQYF.

The J gene is TRBJ1-3, the V gene TRBV27, with D perhaps TRBD1 (6 bases). CDR1 MNHEY and CDR2 SMNVEV come from the germline V gene (reference sequence). V was shortened by 6 bases and J by 3 bases, with 12 bases between the two germline ends. CDR3 size: 14 residues. CDR3 protein: CASRGIGGGNTIYF. CDR3 DNA: TGTGCCAGCAGGGGGATAGGGGGTGGAAACACCATATATTTT.

CDR3 DNA: TGCGCCAGCAGTGTCCCAGGAGGGGATGAAAAACTGTTTTTT. It codes for CASSVPGGDEKLFF. The chain is built from TRBV10-2 and TRBJ1-4; D perhaps matches TRBD1 (5 bases). V lost 4 bases and J lost 6, with 12 bases in between. CDR1 is WSHSY, CDR2 SAAADI, per germline. This CDR3 is built from 14 residues.

The chain joins TRBV5-1 to TRBJ1-1; D is perhaps TRBD1 (5 bases). CDR1 and CDR2 from the germline V gene are SGHRS and YFSETQ. V was cut by 0 bases and J by 1 base, with 10 bases left in between. This CDR3 contains 15 residues. The CDR3, as DNA: TGCGCCAGCAGCTTGGAGCCCCAGGGGAACACTGAAGCTTTCTTT. Translated: CASSLEPQGNTEAFF.

The chain couples TRBV5-1 to TRBJ2-3, with D perhaps matching TRBD2 (6 bases). The V end lost 10 bases, the J end lost 0 bases, and 15 bases lay between the germline ends. CDR3 length: 14 amino acids. CDR1 is SGHRS and CDR2 is YFSETQ in the germline V gene. The chain's CDR3 is CAGSEGPSTDTQYF. CDR3 sequence (DNA): TGCGCCGGGTCGGAGGGTCCTAGCACAGATACGCAGTATTTT.

The rearrangement joins TRBV9 to TRBJ2-7, with D maybe TRBD1 (6 bases). The CDR3 has 14 amino acids. Germline V CDR1 and CDR2: SGDLS, YYNGEE. V lost 3 bases and J lost 0, with 10 bases in between. The CDR3 loop reads CASSARDNSYEQYF. The CDR3 DNA reads as TGTGCCAGCAGCGCCCGGGACAACTCCTACGAGCAGTACTTC.

The V call is TRBV9, the J call TRBJ2-1; the match to TRBD2 covers 8 bases. CDR3 length: 14 amino acids. CDR1 is SGDLS, CDR2 YYNGEE, per germline. The V segment lost 0 bases and the J segment 9 bases; nucleotides outside the gene matches: 5. The CDR3 here is CASSVVSGGSEQFF. DNA of the CDR3: TGTGCCAGCAGCGTAGTATCGGGAGGGTCTGAGCAGTTCTTC.

The chain couples TRBV11-3 to TRBJ2-3, with D tentatively TRBD2 (5 bases). V was trimmed by 0 bases and J by 3 bases, leaving 7 bases between them. Germline V gene sequence: CDR1 SGHNT, CDR2 YENEEA. The CDR3 consists of 14 residues. The CDR3 nucleotides are TGTGCCAGCAGCTTAGATCCGGGAACAGATACGCAGTATTTT. This gives the protein CASSLDPGTDTQYF.

J is TRBJ1-2 and V is TRBV18; D not resolved. This CDR3 has 12 residues. Germline lookup yields CDR1 KGHSH and CDR2 LQKENI. Deletions cut 5 bases from V and 6 bases from J, with 10 bases between. CDR3 amino acids: CASSRLEDGYTF. The CDR3, as DNA: TGTGCCAGCTCAAGACTAGAAGATGGCTACACCTTC.

The chain links TRBV6-1 to TRBJ2-1; 9 bases match TRBD1. V gave up 3 bases and J gave up 6 bases; unmatched junction bases: 6. Germline V lookup: CDR1 MNHNS, CDR2 SASEGT. The CDR3 contains 15 residues. In DNA form, the CDR3 reads TGTGCCAGCAGTGAGCCCGGGACAGGGACCAATGAGCAGTTCTTC. Encoded protein: CASSEPGTGTNEQFF.

This clone came up once. The chain combines TRBV5-1 with TRBJ2-5; TRBD2 is a possible D gene (5 bases). Trimming shortened V by 3 bases and J by 5 bases, and 11 bases separated the two germline ends. The CDR3 is 13 residues long. The V gene's germline CDR1 is SGHRS and CDR2 YFSETQ. The DNA of the CDR3 is TGCGCCAGCAGCTCCCCTGGGGAGGAGACCCAGTACTTC. It specifies CASSSPGEETQYF. The whole variable domain, remainder taken from reference TRBV5-1 and TRBJ2-5, is KAGVTQTPRYLIKTRGQQVTLSCSPISGHRSVSWYQQTPGQGLQFLFEYFSETQRNKGNFPGRFSGRQFSNSRSEMNVSTLELGDSALYLCASSSPGEETQYFGPGTRLLVL.

V usage is TRBV5-1 and J usage is TRBJ2-5, with 7 bases fitting TRBD1. Germline-derived CDR1 and CDR2 are SGHRS and YFSETQ. V shed 4 bases and J 8 bases; nucleotides not matched to a gene: 8. CDR3 length: 13 amino acids. The CDR3 loop reads CASSPGTELTQYF. Written as DNA, the CDR3 is TGCGCCAGCAGCCCGGGGACAGAACTAACCCAGTACTTC.

The V and J genes are TRBV27 and TRBJ2-5; TRBD1 is a possible D gene (5 bases). Germline values: CDR1 MNHEY, CDR2 SMNVEV (reference sequence). This CDR3 has 15 residues. Deletions cut 1 base from V and 1 base from J, with 10 bases between. The CDR3 bases are TGTGCCAGCAGTTTATTAGGGGATACCCAAGAGACCCAGTACTTC. Residues: CASSLLGDTQETQYF.

The chain's CDR3 is CASSGVPGGRVDTQYF. Written as DNA, the CDR3 is TGTGCCAGCAGCGGAGTTCCGGGGGGCCGGGTTGATACGCAGTATTTT. The genes are TRBV5-6 and TRBJ2-3; maybe TRBD2 (7 bases). The CDR3 length is 16 residues. CDR1 SGHDT and CDR2 YYEEEE come from the germline V gene. V was clipped by 4 bases and J by 6 bases, with 21 bases between them.